This T cell receptor (beta chain) was sequenced for a study of T cells expressing NK-cell markers. Study results and limitations: Several donors' CD3+CD56-NKG2C+ cells were dominated by the same clonotypes.

The germline V gene has CDR1 SQVTM and CDR2 ANQGSEA. The CDR3 covers 12 residues. As for this clonotype: As yet, its antigen is unknown.

TCRdb reprocessed the 5' RACE reads and stores each CDR3 protein as one record, lacking DNA. This sample's table reports over 200,000 distinct CDR3 sequences. Sequences were obtained from blood T cells: a sorted CD56 or NKG2C T cell subset, CD4+ or CD8+ T cells, or bulk PBMC T cells (not recorded which). The source of this sequence is a man aged 18 to 30 in good health. This sequence joins TRBV29-1 and TRBJ2-7. The CDR3 sequence: CSVGRESYEQYF.